A selection of T cell receptor beta chains follows, all from one sample in a study of beta chain features in type 1 diabetes. Libraries were prepared by immunoSEQ multiplex PCR; TCRdb keeps only in-frame clonotypes and omits some of them. The table shows fewer than 150,000 clones, with roughly 7.2% occurring only once. Sequenced sample: central memory CD4+ T cells from blood. These TCRs come from a woman between 25 and 40 years old in good health. Both conserved end residues are part of each CDR3. D genes are given only for firm matches. For some rows the clone size is stated as once, few or many, or as a class when expanded; others skip it.

>TRBJ1-5|few|TRBV7-8|TRBD1
TGTGCCAGCAGTGATCTAGTGTGGGACAGGGTGAATCAGCCCCAGCATTTT
CASSDLVWDRVNQPQHF
>TRBJ2-3|NA|TRBV7-3|NA
TGTGCCAGCAGCTTAGGGCCTAGCTCGGGTACGCAGTATTTT
CASSLGPSSGTQYF
>TRBJ2-7|few|TRBV20-1|TRBD1
TGCAGTGGGGGACAGTCCTACGAGCAGTACTTC
CSGGQSYEQYF
>TRBJ2-3|NA|TRBV7-6|TRBD2
TGTGCCAGCAGCTTAGGAGGTAGCGGGAGTGGCCCAGATACGCAGTATTTT
CASSLGGSGSGPDTQYF
>TRBJ2-3|many|TRBV18|NA
TGTGCCAGCTCATCCGGAGGCGCAGATACGCAGTATTTT
CASSSGGADTQYF
>TRBJ2-5|NA|TRBV7-9|TRBD1
TGTGCCAGCAGCTGGGGACAGGGGAAGGAAGAGACCCAGTACTTC
CASSWGQGKEETQYF
>TRBJ2-4|few|TRBV4-3|NA
TGCGCCAGCAGCCAAGAATCTGGGCAGGGGGCCAAAAACATTCAGTACTTC
CASSQESGQGAKNIQYF
>TRBJ1-5|NA|TRBV19|TRBD1
TGTGCCACCAAGGGACAGTTTAATCAGCCCCAGCATTTT
CATKGQFNQPQHF
>TRBJ2-5|NA|TRBV27|NA
TGTGCCAGCAGTTTAAGTCCTCCCTACTATGCGGAGATAGAGACCCAGTACTTC
CASSLSPPYYAEIETQYF
>TRBJ2-7|NA|TRBV6-5|NA
TGTGCCAGCAGTTCGGTTGAATCCTACGAGCAGTACTTC
CASSSVESYEQYF
>TRBJ2-7|few|TRBV10-1|TRBD2
TGCGCCAGCAGTGACGGCCTAGCGGTCTCCTACGAGCAGTACTTC
CASSDGLAVSYEQYF
>TRBJ1-1|NA|TRBV4-3|NA
TGCGCCAGCAGCCAAGGAGGGACAACTCTTCCCCGAGCTTTCTTT
CASSQGGTTLPRAFF
>TRBJ2-1|many|TRBV28|TRBD2
TGTGCCAGCAGTTTACCCCCTGGACTAGCGGGGGCCTCCTACAATGAGCAGTTCTTC
CASSLPPGLAGASYNEQFF
>TRBJ2-5|few|TRBV7-9|TRBD1
TGTGCCAGCAGCCGGGGACAGTACCAAGAGACCCAGTACTTC
CASSRGQYQETQYF
>TRBJ1-2|few|TRBV28|NA
TGTGCCAGCAGTTTACTCCACTATGGCTACACCTTC
CASSLLHYGYTF